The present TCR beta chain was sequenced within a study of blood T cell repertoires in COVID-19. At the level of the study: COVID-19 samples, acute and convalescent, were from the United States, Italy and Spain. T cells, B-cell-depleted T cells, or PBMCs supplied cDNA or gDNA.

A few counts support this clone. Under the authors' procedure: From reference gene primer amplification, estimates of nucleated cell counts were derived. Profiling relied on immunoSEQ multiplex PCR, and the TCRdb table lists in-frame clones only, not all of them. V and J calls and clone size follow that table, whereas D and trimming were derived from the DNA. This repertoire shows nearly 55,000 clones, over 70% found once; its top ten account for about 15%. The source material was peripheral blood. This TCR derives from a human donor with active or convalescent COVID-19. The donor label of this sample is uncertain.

CDR3 sequence: CSASRAGGTDTQYF. DNA of the CDR3: TGCAGTGCTAGTCGAGCGGGGGGCACAGATACGCAGTATTTT. The gene calls are TRBV20-1 and TRBJ2-3; 8 bases match TRBD2. The V segment lost 3 bases and the J segment 1 base; nucleotides outside the gene matches: 3. The CDR3 runs to 14 residues. Germline V gives CDR1 DFQATT, CDR2 SNEGSKA (reference sequence).